The rows below give T cell receptor beta chains drawn from one sample of a study of shared clonotypes between healthy human individuals. The data were produced by immunoSEQ multiplex PCR, yet TCRdb's version contains in-frame clones alone and is incomplete. In the table there are approximately 440,000 clones, approximately 80% of which are singletons. Sequencing was carried out using PBMCs. All receptors come from a woman in her thirties or forties in good health. Some clones in this sample may be carry-over from other donors' samples. Each CDR3 is given with its conserved first and last residue. The order of the fields is CDR3 protein, CDR3 DNA, V gene, clone size, J gene, D gene. D genes are given only for firm matches. Clone size, where shown, is once, few, many, or a class for clones that have expanded.

CASTLDRQNTEAFF TGTGCCAGCACCCTGGACAGACAGAACACTGAAGCTTTCTTT TRBV2 NA TRBJ1-1 NA
CASSNPTGENTEAFF TGTGCCAGCAGCAATCCGACAGGGGAGAACACTGAAGCTTTCTTT TRBV2 few TRBJ1-1 TRBD1
CASSLITRNTEAFF TGTGCCAGCAGTTTAATCACGAGAAACACTGAAGCTTTCTTT TRBV28 NA TRBJ1-1 NA
CASSYGAQPQHF TGTGCCAGCAGCTACGGGGCTCAGCCCCAGCATTTT TRBV13 NA TRBJ1-5 NA
CASSHGQGTTYEQYF TGTGCCAGCTCACACGGACAGGGGACCACCTACGAGCAGTACTTC TRBV18 NA TRBJ2-7 TRBD1
CASSMGGQAGMNTEAFF TGTGCCAGTAGTATGGGGGGACAGGCGGGGATGAACACTGAAGCTTTCTTT TRBV19 many TRBJ1-1 TRBD1
CASSYSTAVNQPQHF TGTGCCAGCAGTTACTCGACGGCAGTCAATCAGCCCCAGCATTTT TRBV6-5 NA TRBJ1-5 NA
CASSLRPQDGEQFF TGTGCCAGCAGCTTACGTCCCCAAGATGGTGAGCAGTTCTTC TRBV7-3 NA TRBJ2-1 NA
CASREGLFQPQHF TGTGCCAGCAGAGAAGGTCTCTTTCAGCCCCAGCATTTT TRBV28 NA TRBJ1-5 NA
CASRDSSSYEQYF TGTGCCAGCAGGGACTCGAGCTCCTACGAGCAGTACTTC TRBV28 NA TRBJ2-7 NA
CASSVEGSAAREQYF TGTGCCAGCAGCGTAGAAGGCTCGGCAGCCCGCGAGCAGTACTTC TRBV9 NA TRBJ2-7 NA
CASSPGTGFGETQYF TGTGCCAGCTCACCGGGGACAGGGTTCGGAGAGACCCAGTACTTC TRBV18 NA TRBJ2-5 TRBD1
CASSFSGRDTDTQYF TGTGCCAGCAGTTTTAGCGGGAGAGACACAGATACGCAGTATTTT TRBV28 NA TRBJ2-3 TRBD2
CASSLRLAGGRGYEQYF TGTGCCAGCAGCTTAAGACTAGCGGGAGGGCGGGGTTACGAGCAGTACTTC TRBV7-2 NA TRBJ2-7 TRBD2
CATRTGANYGYTF TGTGCCACCCGGACGGGAGCTAACTATGGCTACACCTTC TRBV27 NA TRBJ1-2 NA
CASSDGDEQFF TGTGCCAGCAGTGATGGGGATGAGCAGTTCTTC TRBV25-1 NA TRBJ2-1 NA
CASSLEGQVYEQYF TGTGCCAGCAGTTTAGAGGGACAGGTCTACGAGCAGTACTTC TRBV28 NA TRBJ2-7 TRBD1
CASSRDRNTEAFF TGTGCCAGCTCACGGGACAGGAACACTGAAGCTTTCTTT TRBV18 NA TRBJ1-1 TRBD1
CAGGGAGEVNEQFF TGTGCCGGGGGGGGAGCGGGAGAAGTTAATGAGCAGTTCTTC TRBV6-1 few TRBJ2-1 TRBD2
CASSFIAGQNSGANVLTF TGTGCCAGCAGTTTTATAGCGGGGCAGAACTCTGGGGCCAACGTCCTGACTTTC TRBV27 few TRBJ2-6 TRBD2
CASTLTGGSTQYF TGTGCCAGCACCTTGACAGGGGGATCGACCCAGTACTTC TRBV7-9 NA TRBJ2-5 TRBD1
CASSLGRRLYEQYF TGTGCCAGCAGCTTAGGCCGACGGCTCTACGAGCAGTACTTC TRBV13 NA TRBJ2-7 NA
CASSLGGSSDEQYF TGCGCCAGCAGCTTGGGTGGGAGTAGCGACGAGCAGTACTTC TRBV5-1 once TRBJ2-7 NA
CASSLVRSGTYYNEQFF TGCGCCAGCAGCTTGGTGAGGAGCGGGACCTACTACAATGAGCAGTTCTTC TRBV5-1 once TRBJ2-1 TRBD2
CASSLGDRGWVTQYF TGCGCCAGCAGCTTGGGGGACAGGGGCTGGGTGACCCAGTACTTC TRBV5-1 NA TRBJ2-5 TRBD1
CASTTGGGNQPQHF TGTGCCAGCACGACCGGTGGCGGCAATCAGCCCCAGCATTTT TRBV28 NA TRBJ1-5 NA
CASSFIRGQPQHF TGTGCCAGCAGTTTTATTAGGGGTCAGCCCCAGCATTTT TRBV28 few TRBJ1-5 NA
CAISERRGGSYEQYF TGTGCCATCAGTGAGCGAAGGGGGGGTTCCTACGAGCAGTACTTC TRBV10-3 NA TRBJ2-7 NA
CATSRDSGRATGYTF TGTGCCACCAGCAGAGATTCTGGCAGGGCCACTGGCTACACCTTC TRBV15 once TRBJ1-2 NA
CASTGTYDFLTF TGTGCCAGCACCGGGACCTACGACTTCCTGACTTTC TRBV28 NA TRBJ2-6 NA
CASRTGVPTGELFF TGTGCCAGCAGGACAGGGGTTCCCACCGGGGAGCTGTTTTTT TRBV2 NA TRBJ2-2 TRBD1
CASSLWGLAENNEQFF TGTGCCAGCAGCTTATGGGGACTAGCGGAGAACAATGAGCAGTTCTTC TRBV5-8 once TRBJ2-1 TRBD2